One T cell receptor beta chain is described in this entry. Its specific antigen is unknown. One base away there is no much larger clone; base qualities are not given. The donors were healthy, HIV-negative adults with no recently reported acute infections or vaccinations. Every donor was a Caucasian adult living in Nashville, Tennessee, USA. For unsorted samples, 90 million or so PBMCs were counted and genomic DNA was extracted with the QIAamp DNA Blood Mini kit. After blood collection by leukapheresis, PBMCs were isolated using Ficoll-Histopaque density gradient centrifugation and then cryopreserved in the vapor phase of liquid nitrogen. Using the deep immunoSEQ assay, TCR CDR3 regions were amplified from genomic DNA by multiplex PCR. Extracted genomic DNA from each cell subset was distributed evenly across all wells of several immunoSEQ 96-well plates, and each plate was treated as a replicate. For unsorted PBMC, approximately 0.3 ug of genomic DNA, equivalent to about 30,000 T cell genomes, went into each replicate PCR. Genomic DNA from unsorted PBMC was sequenced over ten immunoSEQ deep assay plates. Purified libraries were quantified with a Qubit 3.0 fluorometer, sized on a Bioanalyzer 2100, and re-quantified with the KAPA Library Quantification kit. Every immunoSEQ 96-well plate was sequenced on a dedicated single-read 150-cycle Illumina NextSeq 550 flow cell. Turning to the authors' computational methods: Because only junctional sequences without quality scores were contained in the immunoSEQ output, filtering matching that applied to full-length reads could not be performed. To assign V/J genes and CDR3, sequences were annotated against IMGT germline references using PyIR, a Python wrapper for IgBLAST v1.9. Reads with weak V/J assignments (E-value above 1e-6), missing CDR3, stop codons, out-of-frame junctions, or ambiguous translated residues were removed. V3J clonotypes were defined as sequences sharing an identical inferred V gene, J gene, and CDR3 amino acid sequence. Percentage overlap between repertoires was computed as shared unique clonotypes divided by the size of the smaller repertoire. Richness of each repertoire was evaluated using RTK rarefaction, the Chao1 estimator, and Recon v2.1 estimates of unobserved clonotypes. Here the immuneACCESS table is served through TCRdb, limited to in-frame sequences with V and J called. Missing clones are a known gap in these copies; in checked studies unresolved V genes cover under half, and the rest lacks a known reason. V and J calls and clone size are copied from that table; D and trimming were computed from the DNA. In this sample the table shows 450,000 to 550,000 clones, approximately 79% of which occur a single time. The ten most abundant clones make up around 13% of the sample.

The entry originates in a study of shared clonotypes between healthy human individuals (TCRdb year 2020). Concerning the study at large: The cohort included three men and a couple of women between 18 and 49 years of age. Libraries were prepared and TCR repertoires were sequenced by different laboratories using diverse techniques, in order to increase sequencing depth and limit assay-specific biases. Leukapheresis yielded between about 0.8 and 9.5 billion PBMCs per donor. To estimate repertoire size and how much clonotypes are shared between individuals, the study performed deep sequencing of blood TCR repertoires from five healthy adults. Summary of the overall study and its limitations: Pairwise subsampling indicated that sequencing depth was expected to affect the degree of clonotype sharing among donors. Sampling was limited to blood, and TCR repertoires in tissue likely differ from TCR repertoires in blood. Because the study included a small number of donors, the genetic and exposure-history diversity represented was limited.

This receptor was taken from a woman in her thirties or forties in good health. Some clones in this sample may be carry-over from other donors' samples. Specimen: PBMCs.

CDR3 region: CASRPTRVGPDTQYF. The DNA sequence reads TGTGCCAGCAGACCCACTAGGGTGGGACCAGATACGCAGTATTTT. The chain links TRBV6-5 with TRBJ2-3; the D region is possibly TRBD1 or TRBD2, each matching across 5 bases. Looking up the germline V gene yields CDR1 MNHEY and CDR2 SVGAGI. From its cysteine to its phenylalanine, the CDR3 spans 15 amino acids. The kept DNA is CDR3 alone, 45 bases in frame from the first base. At the junction V is shortened by 6 bases and J by 4 bases, with 17 bases in between.